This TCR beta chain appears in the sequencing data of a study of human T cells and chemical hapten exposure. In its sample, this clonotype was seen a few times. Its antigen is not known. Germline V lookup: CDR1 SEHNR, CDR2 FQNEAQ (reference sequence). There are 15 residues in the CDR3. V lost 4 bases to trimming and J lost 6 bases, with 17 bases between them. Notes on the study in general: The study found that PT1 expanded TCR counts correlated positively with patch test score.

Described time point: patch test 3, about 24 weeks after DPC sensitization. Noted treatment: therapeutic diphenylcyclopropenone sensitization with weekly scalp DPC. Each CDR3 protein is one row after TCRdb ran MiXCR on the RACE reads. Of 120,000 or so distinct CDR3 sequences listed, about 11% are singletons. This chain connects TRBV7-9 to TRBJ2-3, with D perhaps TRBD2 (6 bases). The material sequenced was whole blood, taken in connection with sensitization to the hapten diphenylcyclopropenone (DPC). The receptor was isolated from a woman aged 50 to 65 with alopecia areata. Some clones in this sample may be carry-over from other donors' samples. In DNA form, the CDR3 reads TGTGCCAGCAGCTCCCCCTTAGAGGAGGGGGATACGCAGTATTTT. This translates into CASSSPLEEGDTQYF.